The 4 T cell receptor beta chains reported below all come from one sample, sequenced in a study of OX40 agonist ivuxolimab in advanced cancers. Libraries came from the immunoSEQ multiplex PCR assay. In its TCRdb copy, this immuneACCESS table keeps in-frame sequences only and misses some clones. Where compared with another copy, unresolved V genes explain less than half of these, and the others have no known cause. This sample lists 55,000 to 65,000 clones; about 86% were detected once. Jointly, the top ten make up 2.1% of the sample. The sample here was CD4+ or CD8+ T cells sorted from blood, taken in a trial of the OX40 agonist ivuxolimab. The receptor source for this set is an adult with an advanced solid tumor such as melanoma, head and neck, liver or kidney cancer.

J is TRBJ2-3 and V is TRBV28; weak D call: TRBD2 (6 bases). Deletions cut 7 bases from V and 6 bases from J, with 17 bases between. The germline V gene has CDR1 MDHEN and CDR2 SYDVKM. The CDR3 length is 14 residues. CDR3 DNA: TGTGCCAGCACCAAAGGGACTTCAGCGGATACGCAGTATTTT. It specifies CASTKGTSADTQYF.

The chain carries TRBV5-1 and TRBJ1-2; D is unresolved. Germline V lookup: CDR1 SGHRS, CDR2 YFSETQ. V was clipped by 5 bases and J by 0 bases, with 5 bases between them. This CDR3 contains 12 residues. The CDR3 sequence is CASSLSNYGYTF. In nucleotides, the CDR3 is TGCGCCAGCAGTTTGTCTAACTATGGCTACACCTTC.

The CDR3 protein is CASSLDQVGDTQYF. The CDR3 DNA sequence: TGTGCCAGCAGCTTAGATCAAGTCGGGGATACGCAGTATTTT. The V gene is TRBV11-3, the J gene TRBJ2-3; D is unresolved. The CDR3 spans 14 residues. Trimming removed 0 bases from V and 6 bases from J, with 10 bases in between. CDR1 and CDR2 from the germline V gene are SGHNT and YENEEA. The full variable domain, rest sourced from reference TRBV11-3 and TRBJ2-3, is EAGVVQSPRYKIIEKKQPVAFWCNPISGHNTLYWYLQNLGQGPELLIRYENEEAVDDSQLPKDRFSAERLKGVDSTLKIQPAELGDSAVYLCASSLDQVGDTQYFGPGTRLTVL.

The chain employs TRBV5-4 and TRBJ2-1; unclear D gene. Per the germline V gene, CDR1 is SGHNT and CDR2 is YYREEE (reference sequence). Trimming stripped 4 bases from V and 3 bases from J, with 14 bases between. This CDR3 is built from 15 residues. The CDR3 DNA sequence: TGTGCCAGCAGCCCCCCGTGGGGTCTCTACAATGAGCAGTTCTTC. This encodes CASSPPWGLYNEQFF.